One sample yielded the 19 T cell receptor beta chains listed below, sequenced in a study of T cell repertoires in cytomegalovirus infection. TCRdb re-called the reads with MiXCR, one entry per CDR3 protein. This sample has roughly 500,000 distinct CDR3 sequences, with about two fifths found just once. No antigen is known for these receptors. The sequences come from cultured PBMCs, collected from culture after CMV antigen stimulation. These TCRs come from a human donor in good health (CMV status not recorded). Some clones in this sample may be carry-over from other donors' samples.

This clonotype was observed a few times. J is TRBJ1-5 and V is TRBV19; D possibly corresponds to TRBD1 (6 bases). The V and J ends lost 3 bases and 4 bases respectively, with 13 bases between them. This CDR3 region has 15 residues. Germline CDR1 is LNHDA and CDR2 is SQIVND (reference sequence). For the CDR3, the DNA is TGTGCCAGTAGTATCGCGTACAGGGAAAATCAGCCCCAGCATTTT. It specifies CASSIAYRENQPQHF. Full variable domain (rest looked up from reference TRBV19 and TRBJ1-5): DGGITQSPKYLFRKEGQNVTLSCEQNLNHDAMYWYRQDPGQGLRLIYYSQIVNDFQKGDIAEGYSVSREKKESFPLTVTSAQKNPTAFYLCASSIAYRENQPQHFGDGTRLSIL.

This chain joins TRBV12-3 or TRBV12-4 and TRBJ1-1; D uncertain. V was pared by 5 bases and J by 7 bases, with 11 bases between. The CDR3 has 12 residues. CDR3 DNA sequence: TGTGCCAGCAGTGGTCCCTATGATGAAGCTTTCTTT. The encoded protein is CASSGPYDEAFF.

CDR3 in amino acids: CASSPPVSVSEQFF. In DNA form, the CDR3 reads TGTGCCAGCTCACCACCGGTCTCGGTGTCGGAGCAGTTCTTC. The rearrangement uses TRBV18 and TRBJ2-1; D gene unclear. In germline, CDR1 is KGHSH, CDR2 LQKENI. This CDR3 has 14 amino acids. Trimming took 0 bases from V and 10 from J, leaving 13 bases between them.

J is TRBJ2-7 and V is TRBV5-1; 14 bases agree with TRBD2. The CDR3 is made up of 18 amino acids. Germline values: CDR1 SGHRS, CDR2 YFSETQ. V shed 1 base, J shed 0 bases, and the junction held 6 bases outside the gene matches. The DNA of the CDR3 is TGCGCCAGCAGCTTGACCCCTGGGACTAGCGGGAGCTCCTACGAGCAGTACTTC. Protein product: CASSLTPGTSGSSYEQYF.

This chain uses TRBV7-4 with TRBJ1-1; a possible D gene is TRBD1 (5 bases). Germline V lookup: CDR1 SGHVT, CDR2 SQSDAQ. V lost 5 bases and J 2 bases, leaving 18 bases between the germline ends. There are 16 residues in the CDR3. In DNA, the CDR3 is TGTGCCAGCAGCCTGGGATGGGGGTTCAGAAACACTGAAGCTTTCTTT. Protein: CASSLGWGFRNTEAFF.

The CDR3 DNA follows: TGTGCCAGCAGTGAGGGGGCGAAAAGATCCTATGAAGCTTTCTTT. Protein product: CASSEGAKRSYEAFF. The V gene is TRBV2, the J gene TRBJ1-1; D might be TRBD1 (6 bases). The V gene lost 3 bases and the J gene lost 7 bases, with 18 bases spanning the gap. This CDR3 contains 15 residues. Germline CDR1 and CDR2: SNHLY and FYNNEI.

The chain uses TRBV20-1 and TRBJ2-7; D is unresolved. CDR1 DFQATT and CDR2 SNEGSKA come from the germline V gene (reference sequence). V dropped 1 base and J dropped 3 bases, with 16 bases sitting between them. The CDR3 has 15 residues. Here the CDR3 reads CSARGAGPVGYEQYF. The CDR3 DNA sequence: TGCAGTGCTAGAGGGGCAGGCCCAGTCGGCTACGAGCAGTACTTC.

This clonotype was detected only a few times. The chain combines TRBV7-2 with TRBJ2-7; no reliable D call. V lost 5 bases to trimming and J lost 3 bases, with 17 bases between them. This CDR3 is 15 amino acids long. Germline V gene sequence: CDR1 SGHTA, CDR2 FQGNSA. CDR3 loop: CASSQLGPLGYEQYF. CDR3 coding DNA: TGTGCCAGCAGCCAGCTAGGACCCCTCGGCTACGAGCAGTACTTC.

V usage is TRBV20-1 and J usage is TRBJ2-3; D tentatively reads TRBD1 or TRBD2 (5 bases each). The CDR3 covers 14 residues. The germline CDR1 and CDR2 sequences are DFQATT and SNEGSKA (reference sequence). Deletions cut 3 bases from V and 0 bases from J, with 10 bases between. The CDR3 nucleotides read TGCAGTGCTAGGGCCGGGGCTAGCACAGATACGCAGTATTTT. Its protein product is CSARAGASTDTQYF.

This clonotype was counted only a few times. The chain combines TRBV12-3 or TRBV12-4 with TRBJ2-7; weak D call: TRBD2 (5 bases). V was pared by 6 bases and J by 3 bases, with 15 bases between. The CDR3 contains 14 residues. The CDR3 nucleotides read TGTGCCAGCAGCAAAACTCCGGGGTTCTACGAGCAGTACTTC. It codes for CASSKTPGFYEQYF.

The chain recombines TRBV5-4 with TRBJ1-4, with a weak D call TRBD1 (5 bases). From germline, CDR1 is SGHNT and CDR2 YYREEE (reference sequence). With 4 bases removed from V and 8 bases from J, the gap between germline ends came to 12 bases. This CDR3 has 13 amino acids. The CDR3 loop reads CASSARGREKLFF. The CDR3 DNA reads TGTGCCAGCAGCGCGCGGGGGAGGGAAAAACTGTTTTTT.

This clonotype occurred many times. The rearrangement joins TRBV7-8 to TRBJ2-3; unclear D gene. The ends were cut back, 4 bases at V and 4 bases at J, with 12 bases in the middle. Germline assignment: CDR1 SGHVS and CDR2 FQNEAQ. The CDR3 has 14 residues. CDR3: CASSSVRVADTQYF. The CDR3 nucleotides are TGTGCCAGCAGCTCCGTTAGAGTTGCAGATACGCAGTATTTT.

The chain couples TRBV12-3 or TRBV12-4 to TRBJ2-1; 7 nucleotides match TRBD1. J gave up 10 bases and V 5 bases, and 11 bases lay outside the gene matches. CDR3 size: 14 residues. The CDR3 bases are TGTGCCAGCAGTCCCGACCCTACAGGGGTCGAGCAGTTCTTC. This gives the protein CASSPDPTGVEQFF.

This clonotype was seen a few times. This chain uses TRBV6-1 with TRBJ2-3; TRBD1 agrees at 8 bases. Germline V CDR1 and CDR2: MNHNS, SASEGT. This CDR3 has 17 amino acids. V lost 0 bases to trimming and J lost 2 bases; unmatched junction nucleotides: 7. The chain's CDR3 is CASSEATGGAHTDTQYF. For the CDR3, the DNA is TGTGCCAGCAGTGAAGCCACAGGGGGTGCGCACACAGATACGCAGTATTTT.

The sample holds a few counts of this clonotype. The chain carries TRBV12-3 or TRBV12-4 and TRBJ2-7; 7 nucleotides match TRBD1. The CDR3 spans 19 residues. With V trimmed by 4 bases and J by 2 bases, 20 bases remained unmatched. The CDR3 DNA reads as TGTGCCAGCAGTTACACAACGGGGACAGTCCTCGGACCTACCTACGAGCAGTACTTC. Its translation is CASSYTTGTVLGPTYEQYF.

Written as DNA, the CDR3 is TGTGCCAGTGAGTCCCCTAGCACAGATACGCAGTATTTT. Protein product: CASESPSTDTQYF. The chain is built from TRBV19 and TRBJ2-3, with unresolved D. The CDR3 has 13 residues. CDR1 is LNHDA and CDR2 is SQIVND in the germline V gene (reference sequence). V lost 8 bases and J 0 bases, leaving 9 bases between the germline ends.

J is TRBJ2-6 and V is TRBV7-9, with 11 bases identical to TRBD2. Trimming removed 5 bases from V and 0 bases from J; junction bases left unmatched: 12. Germline V gene data show CDR1 as SEHNR and CDR2 as FQNEAQ (reference sequence). The CDR3 covers 20 residues. The DNA for the CDR3 is TGTGCCAGCAGCACCACTGCGACTAGCGGGGTGCACTCTGGGGCCAACGTCCTGACTTTC. Translating it yields CASSTTATSGVHSGANVLTF.

This clonotype was found a few times. J is TRBJ2-5 and V is TRBV5-1; 9 bases line up with TRBD1. The junction had 8 bases not matched to a gene; V was cut back by 3 bases and J by 5 bases. The CDR3 loop spans 15 amino acids. In germline, CDR1 is SGHRS, CDR2 YFSETQ. As DNA, the CDR3 is TGCGCCAGCAGCTCCACCGCGGACAGGGGTGAGACCCAGTACTTC. Translated, it gives CASSSTADRGETQYF.

V is TRBV7-2 and J is TRBJ1-5; D is unresolved. V was clipped by 1 base and J by 4 bases, with 8 bases between them. The V gene's germline CDR1 is SGHTA and CDR2 FQGNSA. The CDR3 loop spans 14 amino acids. The CDR3, as DNA: TGTGCCAGCAGCTTAGTCGAGCGGAATCAGCCCCAGCATTTT. Encoded protein: CASSLVERNQPQHF.